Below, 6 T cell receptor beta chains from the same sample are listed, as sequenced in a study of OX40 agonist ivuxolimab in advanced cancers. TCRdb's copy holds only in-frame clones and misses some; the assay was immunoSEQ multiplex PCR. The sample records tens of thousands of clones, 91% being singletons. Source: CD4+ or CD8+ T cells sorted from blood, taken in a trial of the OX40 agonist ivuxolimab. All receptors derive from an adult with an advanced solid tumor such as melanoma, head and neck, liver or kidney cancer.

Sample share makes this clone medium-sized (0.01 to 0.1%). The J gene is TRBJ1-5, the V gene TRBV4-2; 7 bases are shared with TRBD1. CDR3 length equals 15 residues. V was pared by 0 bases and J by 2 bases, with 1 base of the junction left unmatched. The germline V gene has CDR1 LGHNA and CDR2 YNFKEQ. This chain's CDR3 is CASSQDGQGNQPQHF. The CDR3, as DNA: TGTGCCAGCAGCCAAGATGGACAGGGCAATCAGCCCCAGCATTTT.

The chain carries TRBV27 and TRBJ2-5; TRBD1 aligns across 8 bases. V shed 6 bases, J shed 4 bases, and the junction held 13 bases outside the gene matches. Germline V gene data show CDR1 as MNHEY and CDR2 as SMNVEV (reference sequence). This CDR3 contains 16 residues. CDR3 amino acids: CASSSRYAGGLETQYF. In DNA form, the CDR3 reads TGTGCCAGCAGCTCTAGGTACGCAGGGGGCTTAGAGACCCAGTACTTC.

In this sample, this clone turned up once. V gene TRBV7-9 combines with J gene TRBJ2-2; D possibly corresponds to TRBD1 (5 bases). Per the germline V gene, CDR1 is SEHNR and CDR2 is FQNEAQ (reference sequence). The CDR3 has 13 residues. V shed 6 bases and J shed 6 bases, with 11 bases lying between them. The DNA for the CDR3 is TGTGCCAGCAGGGTTCAGGGTCCCGGGGAGCTGTTTTTT. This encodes CASRVQGPGELFF.

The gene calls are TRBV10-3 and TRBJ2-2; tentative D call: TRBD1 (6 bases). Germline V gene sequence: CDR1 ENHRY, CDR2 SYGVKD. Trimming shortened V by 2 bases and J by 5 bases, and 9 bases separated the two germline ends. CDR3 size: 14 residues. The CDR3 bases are TGTGCCATCAGTGAGGGGCAGGGGACCGGGGAGCTGTTTTTT. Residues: CAISEGQGTGELFF.

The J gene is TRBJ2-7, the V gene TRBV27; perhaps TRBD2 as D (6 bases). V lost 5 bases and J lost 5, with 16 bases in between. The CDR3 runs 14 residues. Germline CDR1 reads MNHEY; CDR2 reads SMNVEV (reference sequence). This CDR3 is CASSPYGTLHEQYF. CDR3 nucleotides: TGTGCCAGCAGTCCCTACGGGACTCTCCACGAGCAGTACTTC.

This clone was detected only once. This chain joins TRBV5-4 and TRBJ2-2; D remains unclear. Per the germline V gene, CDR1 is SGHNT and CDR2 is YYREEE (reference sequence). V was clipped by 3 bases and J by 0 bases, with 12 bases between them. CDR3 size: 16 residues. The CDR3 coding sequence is TGTGCCAGCAGCTCTGATACGGTGGCGAACACCGGGGAGCTGTTTTTT. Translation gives CASSSDTVANTGELFF.